These 31 T cell receptor beta chains originate from one sample sequenced in a study of shared clonotypes between healthy human individuals. Only in-frame clones appear in the TCRdb table, and some are missing; sequencing was by immunoSEQ multiplex PCR. The table lists more than 2,000,000 clones, roughly 93% of them singletons. Sequencing was performed on naive CD4+ T cells from PBMCs. Subset indicated: CD45RA+ positively selected. These receptors all come from a man younger than 35 in good health. Some clones in this sample may be carry-over from other donors' samples.

The V gene is TRBV5-3, the J gene TRBJ2-5; 11 nucleotides match TRBD2. TRBV5-3 is placed among ORFs of uncertain function. CDR3 length: 22 amino acids. J gave up 5 bases and V 0 bases, and 24 bases lay outside the gene matches. CDR3 nucleotides: TGTGCCAGAAGCTTGGCGGGGACGGGACAGGAGTTCGTAGCGGGAGGGAGGGAGACCCAGTACTTC. Its protein product is CARSLAGTGQEFVAGGRETQYF.

This clone was counted a few times. The identical CDR3 is also encoded by other nucleotide sequences in the sample. V usage is TRBV7-2 and J usage is TRBJ1-2; D gene unclear. Germline V gene sequence: CDR1 SGHTA, CDR2 FQGNSA. Trimming took off 2 bases at V and 3 bases at J, with 4 bases between the two ends. The CDR3 loop spans 12 amino acids. CDR3 region: CASSLLDYGYTF. In DNA, the CDR3 is TGTGCCAGCAGCTTATTAGACTATGGCTACACCTTC.

This chain links TRBV6-1 with TRBJ1-5; D is unclear. CDR1 and CDR2 (germline): MNHNS, SASEGT. The CDR3 sequence is 13 residues long. Trimming pared 5 bases from V and 7 bases from J, leaving 12 bases between. In DNA form, the CDR3 reads TGTGCCAGCAGTCGGGGTGTGGGCCAGCCCCAGCATTTT. Its translation: CASSRGVGQPQHF.

The rearrangement uses TRBV28 and TRBJ2-7; D uncertain. The CDR3 contains 14 residues. Germline V CDR1 and CDR2: MDHEN, SYDVKM. V was cut by 7 bases and J by 0 bases, with 13 bases left in between. CDR3 protein: CASTGFSSSYEQYF. The DNA of the CDR3 is TGTGCCAGCACCGGCTTTTCAAGCTCCTACGAGCAGTACTTC.

The chain couples TRBV15 to TRBJ2-2; unclear D gene. Germline V lookup: CDR1 LNHNV, CDR2 YYDKDF (reference sequence). V was pared by 4 bases and J by 2 bases, with 14 bases between. This CDR3 is built from 16 residues. The CDR3 DNA sequence: TGTGCCACCAGCAAAAGGATTGTGGCTAACACCGGGGAGCTGTTTTTT. As protein: CATSKRIVANTGELFF.

The genes are TRBV7-9 and TRBJ2-2; D not resolved. The CDR3 totals 14 residues. V dropped 5 bases and J dropped 3 bases, with 10 bases sitting between them. Germline CDR1 SEHNR, CDR2 FQNEAQ (reference sequence). As DNA, the CDR3 is TGTGCCAGCAGCGAGGACGCGGACACCGGGGAGCTGTTTTTT. Residues: CASSEDADTGELFF.

This CDR3 is CASSLGRPHTGELFF. DNA for the CDR3: TGTGCCAGCAGCTTGGGCCGTCCCCACACCGGGGAGCTGTTTTTT. The genes are TRBV7-2 and TRBJ2-2; D is uncertain. Deletions cut 3 bases from V and 3 bases from J, with 11 bases between. There are 15 residues in the CDR3. Per germline, CDR1 SGHTA and CDR2 FQGNSA. The full variable domain, with the rest looked up from reference TRBV7-2 and TRBJ2-2, is GAGVSQSPSNKVTEKGKDVELRCDPISGHTALYWYRQSLGQGLEFLIYFQGNSAPDKSGLPSDRFSAERTGGSVSTLTIQRTQQEDSAVYLCASSLGRPHTGELFFGEGSRLTVL.

Of note for this clone: The same CDR3 can be traced to other DNA sequences in this sample. The chain combines TRBV30 with TRBJ1-5, with D possibly matching TRBD1 (5 bases). V shed 1 base and J shed 4 bases, with 8 bases lying between them. The CDR3 is 13 residues long. Germline CDR1 and CDR2: GTSNPN and SVGIG (reference sequence). CDR3 region: CAWSGRGNQPQHF. CDR3 in DNA: TGTGCCTGGAGTGGGAGGGGAAATCAGCCCCAGCATTTT. Filled out from reference TRBV30 and TRBJ1-5, the complete variable domain reads SQTIHQWPATLVQPVGSPLSLECTVEGTSNPNLYWYRQAAGRGLQLLFYSVGIGQISSEVPQNLSASRPQDRQFILSSKKLLLSDSGFYLCAWSGRGNQPQHFGDGTRLSIL.

CDR3 sequence: CASRQTGGNEKLFF. Written as DNA, the CDR3 is TGTGCCAGCAGACAAACAGGGGGTAATGAAAAACTGTTTTTT. The chain links TRBV13 to TRBJ1-4; 8 nucleotides align to TRBD1. V dropped 6 bases and J dropped 4; count of bases not matched to a gene: 4. The CDR3 is 14 residues long. Germline V CDR1 and CDR2: PRHDT, FYEKMQ (reference sequence).

With regard to this clone: The same CDR3 can be traced to other DNA sequences in this sample. The chain carries TRBV6-5 and TRBJ1-1, with unresolved D. This CDR3 is built from 12 residues. V was cut by 4 bases and J by 4 bases, with 7 bases left in between. Germline V CDR1 and CDR2: MNHEY, SVGAGI. The CDR3 loop reads CASSSRVTEAFF. CDR3 DNA: TGTGCCAGCAGTTCCCGGGTCACTGAAGCTTTCTTT.

This clone appeared a single time. This sequence joins TRBV4-1 and TRBJ1-1, with unresolved D. V shed 0 bases and J shed 3 bases, with 11 bases lying between them. Germline values: CDR1 MGHRA, CDR2 YSYEKL. The CDR3 sequence is 15 residues long. CDR3 coding DNA: TGCGCCAGCAGCCAAGATAACGCCTATGACACTGAAGCTTTCTTT. Protein: CASSQDNAYDTEAFF.

This clone was seen a single time. The J gene is TRBJ2-7, the V gene TRBV6-5, with TRBD2 identical over 9 bases. The CDR3 is 15 residues long. Germline lookup yields CDR1 MNHEY and CDR2 SVGAGI. V lost 6 bases, J lost 9 bases, and 15 bases stayed unmatched. As DNA, the CDR3 is TGTGCCAGCAGGCCGCCGGGACTAGCCCAAGGGGGGCAGTACTTC. Its protein product is CASRPPGLAQGGQYF.

CDR3 coding DNA: TGTGCCAGCAGTGACAGGGACGGCGCTGAAGCTTTCTTT. This codes for CASSDRDGAEAFF. The genes are TRBV6-4 and TRBJ1-1; a possible D gene is TRBD1 (5 bases). With 2 bases removed from V and 6 bases from J, the gap between germline ends came to 10 bases. CDR3 length: 13 residues. In germline, CDR1 is MRHNA, CDR2 SNTAGT.

This rearrangement joins TRBV29-1 to TRBJ2-3; tentative D call: TRBD2 (5 bases). The CDR3 consists of 15 residues. The V and J ends lost 1 base and 3 bases respectively, with 14 bases between them. Germline values: CDR1 SQVTM, CDR2 ANQGSEA. This CDR3 is CSVEAAWRGTDTQYF. Written as DNA, the CDR3 is TGCAGCGTTGAAGCGGCTTGGAGAGGGACAGATACGCAGTATTTT.

The chain joins TRBV4-1 to TRBJ2-7, with 9 bases that match TRBD1. CDR3 length: 15 amino acids. Germline loops: CDR1 MGHRA, CDR2 YSYEKL. The trim removed 2 bases at V and 2 bases at J, leaving 4 bases unmatched. CDR3 coding DNA: TGCGCCAGCAGCCAAACGGGACAGGGCCCCTACGAGCAGTACTTC. Amino acids: CASSQTGQGPYEQYF.

The chain couples TRBV6-5 to TRBJ2-5, with a tentative D call TRBD2 (6 bases). The length of the CDR3 is 15 residues. V dropped 0 bases and J dropped 5 bases, with 13 bases sitting between them. The germline V gene has CDR1 MNHEY and CDR2 SVGAGI. The DNA for the CDR3 is TGTGCCAGCAGTTACTCGCGCACGGGGGTGGAGACCCAGTACTTC. It yields the protein CASSYSRTGVETQYF.

CDR3 sequence: CASSLSRRVQTDTQYF. CDR3 in DNA: TGTGCCAGCAGTTTATCGAGACGGGTTCAGACAGATACGCAGTATTTT. The V gene is TRBV27, the J gene TRBJ2-3, with no clear D. Trimming left V 0 bases short and J 3 bases short, with 13 bases between. Germline V lookup: CDR1 MNHEY, CDR2 SMNVEV (reference sequence). CDR3 size: 16 residues.

This clone has just one count. This chain joins TRBV7-3 and TRBJ2-1; perhaps TRBD1 as D (6 bases). Germline V gene data show CDR1 as SGHTA and CDR2 as FQGTGA. This CDR3 has 14 residues. V lost 5 bases and J lost 8, with 16 bases in between. In DNA form, the CDR3 reads TGTGCCAGCAGCCCAGGACAGCCCGGGCATGAGCAGTTCTTC. The encoded protein is CASSPGQPGHEQFF.

This clone was counted a single time. The chain is built from TRBV5-4 and TRBJ2-7; 10 nucleotides align to TRBD1. Unmatched junction bases numbered 10, after V lost 4 bases and J lost 6 bases. This CDR3 is built from 15 residues. Germline-derived CDR1 and CDR2 are SGHNT and YYREEE (reference sequence). The CDR3 DNA reads TGTGCCAGCAGCCCGAACCGGGACAGGGGAGGCGAGCAGTACTTC. This gives the protein CASSPNRDRGGEQYF.

The CDR3 loop is CASSLIPDPTSGTPYF. The CDR3 nucleotides read TGTGCCAGCAGCTTAATTCCGGACCCGACTAGCGGGACCCCGTATTTT. The chain joins TRBV11-2 to TRBJ2-3; 11 positions agree with TRBD2. Germline values: CDR1 SGHAT, CDR2 FQNNGV. V shed 2 bases, J shed 14 bases, and the junction held 15 bases outside the gene matches. The CDR3 has 16 residues.

V usage is TRBV15 and J usage is TRBJ2-1, with 8 bases aligning to TRBD2. The CDR3 spans 13 residues. V dropped 2 bases and J dropped 8; count of bases not matched to a gene: 2. Germline assignment: CDR1 LNHNV and CDR2 YYDKDF (reference sequence). The CDR3 bases are TGTGCCACCAGCAGAAGCGGGAGCCATGAGCAGTTCTTC. Encoded protein: CATSRSGSHEQFF.

CDR3 nucleotide sequence: TGCGCCAGCAGTCAATCGGTTCCCCGGGCAGGGACGGGGCAGCCCCAGCATTTT. It codes for CASSQSVPRAGTGQPQHF. This sequence joins TRBV23-1 and TRBJ1-5; tentative D call: TRBD1 (5 bases). TRBV23-1 is filed as an ORF, its function uncertain. The CDR3 totals 18 residues. The ends were cut back, 0 bases at V and 7 bases at J, with 22 bases in the middle.

The CDR3 sequence is CASSQGLRADTQYF. The CDR3 DNA reads as TGCGCCAGCAGCCAGGGACTCCGGGCAGATACGCAGTATTTT. The genes are TRBV4-1 and TRBJ2-3, with D possibly being TRBD2 (6 bases). V lost 3 bases to trimming and J lost 4 bases, with 11 bases between them. Germline values: CDR1 MGHRA, CDR2 YSYEKL. The CDR3 contains 14 residues.

The rearrangement uses TRBV6-1 and TRBJ2-2; D may be TRBD1 (5 bases). Germline CDR1 is MNHNS and CDR2 is SASEGT. The CDR3 sequence is 17 residues long. V lost 1 base and J lost 3, with 15 bases in between. CDR3 in amino acids: CASSEVSFGRDTGELFF. DNA for the CDR3: TGTGCCAGCAGTGAAGTTTCCTTTGGCAGGGACACCGGGGAGCTGTTTTTT.

In the case of this clone: Other DNA sequences in the sample encode the same CDR3. The chain couples TRBV30 to TRBJ1-5; D gene ambiguous. The CDR3 totals 14 residues. With 1 base removed from V and 0 bases from J, the gap between germline ends came to 7 bases. Germline CDR1 GTSNPN, CDR2 SVGIG (reference sequence). The CDR3 DNA reads TGTGCCTGGAGTGGATCGGTTAGCAATCAGCCCCAGCATTTT. This encodes CAWSGSVSNQPQHF. Together with reference TRBV30 and TRBJ1-5, the CDR3 gives the full variable domain: SQTIHQWPATLVQPVGSPLSLECTVEGTSNPNLYWYRQAAGRGLQLLFYSVGIGQISSEVPQNLSASRPQDRQFILSSKKLLLSDSGFYLCAWSGSVSNQPQHFGDGTRLSIL.

The V and J genes are TRBV11-3 and TRBJ2-2; D ambiguous. V lost 3 bases and J lost 2, with 4 bases in between. Per germline, CDR1 SGHNT and CDR2 YENEEA. There are 13 residues in the CDR3. CDR3 sequence: CASSFNNTGELFF. CDR3 nucleotides: TGTGCCAGCAGCTTTAACAACACCGGGGAGCTGTTTTTT.

The gene calls are TRBV18 and TRBJ2-2, with 8 nucleotides matching TRBD2. Germline CDR1 is KGHSH and CDR2 is LQKENI. V shed 0 bases, J shed 6 bases, and the junction held 9 bases outside the gene matches. This CDR3 has 17 amino acids. The CDR3 here is CASSPPVLAGAAGELFF. The CDR3 DNA is TGTGCCAGCTCACCACCCGTGCTAGCGGGTGCCGCCGGGGAGCTGTTTTTT.

This chain joins TRBV7-7 and TRBJ1-1; tentatively, D is TRBD1 (5 bases). The CDR3 extends over 14 amino acids. Trimming removed 8 bases at V and 2 bases at J, with 15 bases between. The germline gives CDR1 SSHAT, CDR2 FNYEAQ (reference sequence). CDR3 in amino acids: CASDRTRNNTEAFF. CDR3 nucleotide sequence: TGTGCCAGCGACAGAACCCGCAACAACACTGAAGCTTTCTTT.

The count of this clone is one. This chain uses TRBV7-2 with TRBJ2-3, with D tentatively TRBD2 (7 bases). CDR3 size: 15 residues. Trimming stripped 8 bases from V and 6 bases from J, with 21 bases between. Germline loops: CDR1 SGHTA, CDR2 FQGNSA. The CDR3 bases are TGTGCCAGCCAAGCCAGGGGAGGGCCCCCTGATACGCAGTATTTT. It encodes CASQARGGPPDTQYF.

The CDR3 spells CACTKAGGNQPQHF. CDR3 bases: TGTGCCTGTACCAAGGCAGGGGGCAATCAGCCCCAGCATTTT. V is TRBV30 and J is TRBJ1-5; possibly TRBD1 for D (6 bases). The CDR3 sequence is 14 residues long. Germline V gene data show CDR1 as GTSNPN and CDR2 as SVGIG (reference sequence). V gave up 6 bases and J gave up 2 bases, with 14 bases separating them.

The V and J genes are TRBV2 and TRBJ2-7; possible D gene TRBD1, 5 bases. Germline CDR1 reads SNHLY; CDR2 reads FYNNEI. Trimming pared 4 bases from V and 6 bases from J, leaving 19 bases between. The CDR3 runs 15 residues. This chain's CDR3 is CASSVESGRASEQYF. CDR3 bases: TGTGCCAGCAGTGTTGAGTCGGGCAGGGCCTCCGAGCAGTACTTC.